Described below is a single T cell receptor (beta chain) sequence and its context. Clones were sequenced by immunoSEQ multiplex PCR, and TCRdb holds only the in-frame ones, with some missing. The sample includes 2 million to 3 million clones, 93% of them seen just once. CDR1 is SGHTS and CDR2 is YDEGEE in the germline V gene. The CDR3 runs to 14 residues. V gave up 5 bases and J gave up 0 bases, with 12 bases separating them. The sample is drawn from a study of shared clonotypes between healthy human individuals. The material sequenced was naive CD4+ T cells from PBMCs. Subset noted: CD45RA+ positively selected. The rearrangement uses TRBV5-8 and TRBJ2-7; a weak D match, TRBD2 (5 bases). The receptor comes from a man younger than 30 in good health. Some clones in this sample may be carry-over from other donors' samples. The CDR3 is CASSRVGLSYEQYF. CDR3 sequence (DNA): TGTGCCAGCAGTCGGGTTGGACTCTCCTACGAGCAGTACTTC.